The present T cell receptor beta chain was sequenced within a study of Ad26.COV2.S vaccination and SARS-CoV-2 variants. Sequencing was performed with immunoSEQ multiplex PCR; in TCRdb, only in-frame clones are kept and a portion is missing. The sample has about 280,000 clones, approximately 87% seen once. The sample's treatment: roughly 18 received Ad26.COV2.S at low or high dose, single or two shots; 5 received placebo; per-sample allocation not given. The investigators took samples on day 63 after the first vaccine or placebo injection. The germline CDR1 and CDR2 sequences are SGHDN and FVKESK. V shed 2 bases and J shed 0 bases, with 8 bases lying between them. The CDR3 is made up of 14 amino acids.

The TCR originated in a person between 18 and 60 years old who received the Ad26.COV2.S COVID-19 vaccine or a placebo. Sample: peripheral blood, taken in a trial of Ad26.COV2.S vaccine versus placebo. V and J are TRBV14 and TRBJ2-7, with a tentative D call TRBD1 (5 bases). The CDR3 is CASSQTGSSYEQYF. The CDR3 DNA reads TGTGCCAGCAGCCAAACAGGTAGCTCCTACGAGCAGTACTTC.